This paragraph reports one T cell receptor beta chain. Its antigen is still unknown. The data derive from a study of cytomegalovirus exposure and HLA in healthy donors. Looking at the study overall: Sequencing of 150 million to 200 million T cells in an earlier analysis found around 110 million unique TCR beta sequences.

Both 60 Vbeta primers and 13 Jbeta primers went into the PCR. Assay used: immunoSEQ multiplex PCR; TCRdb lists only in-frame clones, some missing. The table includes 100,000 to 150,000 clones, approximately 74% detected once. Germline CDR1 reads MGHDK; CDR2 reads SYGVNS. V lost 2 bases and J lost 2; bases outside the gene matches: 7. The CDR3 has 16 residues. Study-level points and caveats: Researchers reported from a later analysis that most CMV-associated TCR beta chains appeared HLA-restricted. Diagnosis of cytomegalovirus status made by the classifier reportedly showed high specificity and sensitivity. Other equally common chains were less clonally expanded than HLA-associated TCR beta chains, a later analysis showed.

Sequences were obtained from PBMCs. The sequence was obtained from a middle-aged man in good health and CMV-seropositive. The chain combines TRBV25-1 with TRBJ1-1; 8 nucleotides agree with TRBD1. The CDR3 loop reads CASSERLAGGNTEAFF. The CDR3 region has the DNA TGTGCCAGCAGTGAAAGATTGGCAGGGGGCAACACTGAAGCTTTCTTT.